The rows below give T cell receptor beta chains drawn from one sample of a study of shared clonotypes between healthy human individuals. Sequencing was performed with immunoSEQ multiplex PCR; in TCRdb, only in-frame clones are kept and a portion is missing. The sample shows 650,000 to 750,000 clones, more than 70% of them seen only once. The sample comprised memory CD4+ T cells sorted from blood. All receptors come from a woman aged 25 to 39 in good health. The CDR3 runs from the conserved cysteine through the conserved F or W. A D gene is named only where the DNA matches it firmly. Only some rows state a clone size, as once, few, many or a class for expanded clones.

size	length	J	V	D	DNA	CDR3
NA	16	TRBJ2-7	TRBV18	TRBD2	TGTGCCAGCTCACCTTCTAGCGGGACTAAAGCCTACGAGCAGTACTTC	CASSPSSGTKAYEQYF
NA	15	TRBJ2-6	TRBV5-1	TRBD1	TGCGCCAGCACGGGACAGGTATCTGGGGCCAACGTCCTGACTTTC	CASTGQVSGANVLTF
NA	14	TRBJ1-2	TRBV10-2	TRBD1	TGCGCCAGCAGTGAGTCATCAGGGGGCAATGGCTACACCTTC	CASSESSGGNGYTF
NA	12	TRBJ2-1	TRBV28	NA	TGTGCCAGCAGACTTTCACGGAATGAGCAGTTCTTC	CASRLSRNEQFF
NA	15	TRBJ2-3	TRBV27	NA	TGTGCCAGCAGTTCGCCGGGGTCGATAGTGGATACGCAGTATTTT	CASSSPGSIVDTQYF
few	14	TRBJ2-7	TRBV11-2	TRBD1	TGTGCCAGCAGCGCCGCAGGGGGCATGGGCGAGCAGTACTTC	CASSAAGGMGEQYF
few	15	TRBJ2-2	TRBV9	NA	TGTGCCAGCAGCGTAGTAGGACAGAACACCGGGGAGCTGTTTTTT	CASSVVGQNTGELFF
NA	13	TRBJ2-7	TRBV11-2	TRBD1	TGTGCCAGCAGCTATGGACAGGGCCACGAGCAGTACTTC	CASSYGQGHEQYF
NA	19	TRBJ2-2	TRBV4-1	NA	TGCGCCAGCAGCCACCCCTCCGGGCAGGCGGTTCCCAACACCGGGGAGCTGTTTTTT	CASSHPSGQAVPNTGELFF
once	15	TRBJ1-5	TRBV2	NA	TGTGCCAGCAGGGCAGGGGAGAGCGGCAATCAGCCCCAGCATTTT	CASRAGESGNQPQHF
few	16	TRBJ2-1	TRBV5-1	NA	TGCGCCAGCAGCCGGACCGACAGCCGCGGGACAAATGAGCAGTTCTTC	CASSRTDSRGTNEQFF
NA	16	TRBJ1-3	TRBV7-9	NA	TGTGCCAGCAGCCCGCGAACAGGGTCCTTTGGAAACACCATATATTTT	CASSPRTGSFGNTIYF
NA	16	TRBJ2-5	TRBV5-1	TRBD1	TGCGCCAGCAGCTCGGGGCAGGGGGCAGGGCAAGAGACCCAGTACTTC	CASSSGQGAGQETQYF